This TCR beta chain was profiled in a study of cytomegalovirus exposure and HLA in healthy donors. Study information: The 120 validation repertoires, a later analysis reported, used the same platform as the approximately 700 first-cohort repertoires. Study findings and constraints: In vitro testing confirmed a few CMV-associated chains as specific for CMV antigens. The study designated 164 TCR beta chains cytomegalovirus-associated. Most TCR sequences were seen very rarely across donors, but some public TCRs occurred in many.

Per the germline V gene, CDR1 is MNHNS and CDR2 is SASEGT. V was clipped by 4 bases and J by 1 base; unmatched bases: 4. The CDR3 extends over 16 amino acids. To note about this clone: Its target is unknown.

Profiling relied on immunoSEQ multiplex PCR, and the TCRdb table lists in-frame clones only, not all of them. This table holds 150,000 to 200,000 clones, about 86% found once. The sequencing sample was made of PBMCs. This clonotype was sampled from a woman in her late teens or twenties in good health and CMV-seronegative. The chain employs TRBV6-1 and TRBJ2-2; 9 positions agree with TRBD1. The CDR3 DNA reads TGTGCCAGCAGTGCCCACAGGGGGCAGAACACCGGGGAGCTGTTTTTT. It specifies CASSAHRGQNTGELFF.